This T cell receptor (beta chain) was obtained from a study of blood T cell repertoires in COVID-19. In the study overall: Sites across the United States, Italy and Spain contributed samples from acute and convalescent COVID-19. PBMCs, B-cell-depleted T cells, or T cells were the source of the cDNA or gDNA that made up the material.

Original processing methods: Researchers report that nucleated cell counts were estimated from reference gene primer amplification. The method was immunoSEQ multiplex PCR; TCRdb's version includes in-frame clones alone and lacks a portion of them. D and trimming were read from the DNA, whereas the V and J calls and clone size are those reported in that table. This table holds about 250,000 clones, approximately 90% found once. All enrollees were roughly 18 to 90 years old and from some 24 US areas. Per germline, CDR1 ENHRY and CDR2 SYGVKD. V shed 4 bases and J 3 bases; nucleotides not matched to a gene: 7. This CDR3 spans 15 amino acids.

The chain combines TRBV10-3 with TRBJ1-1, with 8 positions matching TRBD1. Source material: PBMCs or T cells enriched from blood (not recorded which). This TCR derives from a woman in her 50s who had recovered from COVID-19. This CDR3 reads CAISGTGSRDTEAFF. The CDR3 bases are TGTGCCATCAGTGGGACAGGGTCTCGGGACACTGAAGCTTTCTTT.